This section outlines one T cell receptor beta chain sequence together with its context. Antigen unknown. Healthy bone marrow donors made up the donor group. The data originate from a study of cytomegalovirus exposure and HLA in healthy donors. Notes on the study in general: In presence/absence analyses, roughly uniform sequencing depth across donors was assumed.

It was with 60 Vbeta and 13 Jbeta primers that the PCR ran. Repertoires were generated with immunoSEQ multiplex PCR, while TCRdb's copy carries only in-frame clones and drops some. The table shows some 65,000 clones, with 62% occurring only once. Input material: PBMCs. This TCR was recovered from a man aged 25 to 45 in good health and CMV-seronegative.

CDR3 DNA: TGTGCCAGCAGCGGACAGGCATCCTACGAGCAGTACTTC. Translation gives CASSGQASYEQYF. The genes are TRBV27 and TRBJ2-7; TRBD1 agrees at 7 bases. The CDR3 contains 13 residues. Germline V lookup: CDR1 MNHEY, CDR2 SMNVEV (reference sequence). V gave up 6 bases and J gave up 1 base; unmatched junction bases: 3.